A selection of T cell receptor beta chains follows, all from one sample in a study of blood T cell repertoires in COVID-19. Sequencing used immunoSEQ multiplex PCR; TCRdb keeps in-frame clones, though not all of them. The sample consists of approximately 94,000 clones, around 85% of them appearing once. The specimen sequenced was peripheral blood. The receptors shown here come from a human donor in a cohort sampled during active COVID-19. Both conserved end residues are part of each CDR3. The order of the fields is clone size, V gene, D gene, J gene, CDR3 DNA, CDR3 protein. D genes are given only for firm matches. Where a row states a size, it is once, few, many or the class of an expanded clone; other rows omit it.

.	TRBV7-2	.	TRBJ2-4	TGTGCCAGCAGCTTAGGGCTGAACATTCAGTACTTC	CASSLGLNIQYF
.	TRBV18	.	TRBJ1-1	TGTGCCAGCTCACCACCGGCGGAGACGAGAGAAGCTTTCTTT	CASSPPAETREAFF
.	TRBV9	TRBD2	TRBJ2-1	TGTGCCAGCAGCGCTAGCGGGGGGGTCAATGAGCAGTTCTTC	CASSASGGVNEQFF
.	TRBV6-1	TRBD1	TRBJ2-6	TGTGCCAGCAGTGGACCGGGACAGGGGATCTCTGGGGCCAACGTCCTGACTTTC	CASSGPGQGISGANVLTF
.	TRBV9	TRBD2	TRBJ2-2	TGTGCCAGCAGCGTATATACTAGCGGGCACACCGGGGAGCTGTTTTTT	CASSVYTSGHTGELFF
.	TRBV6-2/TRBV6-3	.	TRBJ1-2	TGTGCCAGCAGTGGACAGCCTAACTATGGCTACACCTTC	CASSGQPNYGYTF
few	TRBV5-1	.	TRBJ2-7	TGCGCCAGCAGCTTGGCAACAGGGCACCCCTACGAGCAGTACTTC	CASSLATGHPYEQYF
.	TRBV28	TRBD2	TRBJ2-7	TGTGCCAGCAGTTTGGATGGAAGCGGGGCCAACTCCTACGAGCAGTACTTC	CASSLDGSGANSYEQYF
.	TRBV6-5	.	TRBJ1-1	TGTGCCAGCAGCCCCTGGGATAGGGGTGTAATTGAAGCTTTCTTT	CASSPWDRGVIEAFF
.	TRBV13	TRBD1	TRBJ2-7	TGTGCCAGCAGCTTAACAGGGGGTCTATACGAGCAGTACTTC	CASSLTGGLYEQYF
.	TRBV6-2/TRBV6-3	TRBD1	TRBJ2-2	TGTGCCAGCAGTATCGACAGGGCCGCCGGGGAGCTGTTTTTT	CASSIDRAAGELFF
.	TRBV5-4	.	TRBJ2-7	TGTGCCAGCAGCTTGGGTACAGGGCCCGCCTACGAGCAGTACTTC	CASSLGTGPAYEQYF
.	TRBV7-2	.	TRBJ2-5	TGTGCCAGCAGCCTCTTTAGCACGGCGGAGACCCAGTACTTC	CASSLFSTAETQYF
.	TRBV6-6	TRBD1	TRBJ2-5	TGTGCCAGCAGTTACTCGATGGGGACAGACGAGACCCAGTACTTC	CASSYSMGTDETQYF
.	TRBV19	.	TRBJ1-3	TGTGCCAGTAGTATATTACCCCAGGGCTCTGGAAACACCATATATTTT	CASSILPQGSGNTIYF
.	TRBV6-5	TRBD1	TRBJ2-4	TGTGCCAGCAGCCACAGGGGTAGGGGCAAAAACATTCAGTACTTC	CASSHRGRGKNIQYF
.	TRBV6-5	TRBD1	TRBJ1-3	TGTGCCAGCAGTTCCACCGGGACAGGGTGGGGAAACACCATATATTTT	CASSSTGTGWGNTIYF
.	TRBV5-1	.	TRBJ1-3	TGCGCCAGCAGCTCCACGGACAGCTCTGGAAACACCATATATTTT	CASSSTDSSGNTIYF
.	TRBV20-1	.	TRBJ1-1	TGCAGTGCTACTATGAACACTGAAGCTTTCTTT	CSATMNTEAFF
.	TRBV5-6	TRBD1	TRBJ1-3	TGTGCCAGCAGCTTGGAGGGGGCAGTTGGAAACACCATATATTTT	CASSLEGAVGNTIYF
.	TRBV28	.	TRBJ1-3	TGTGCCAGCAGTTTAGGCGGCCTCTCTGGAAACACCATATATTTT	CASSLGGLSGNTIYF
.	TRBV5-1	.	TRBJ2-2	TGCGCCAGCAGACACGAGACAGGACTGAACACCGGGGAGCTGTTTTTT	CASRHETGLNTGELFF
.	TRBV6-6	TRBD1	TRBJ1-3	TGTGCCAGCAGTTTTGCAGGGGGAGCTGGAAACACCATATATTTT	CASSFAGGAGNTIYF
once	TRBV5-1	TRBD1	TRBJ2-5	TGCGCCAGCAGCACCGGACAGGGCCAAGAGACCCAGTACTTC	CASSTGQGQETQYF
.	TRBV19	.	TRBJ2-3	TGTGCCAGTAGCTTGCGGGGTCCCACAGATACGCAGTATTTT	CASSLRGPTDTQYF
.	TRBV7-9	TRBD2	TRBJ2-1	TGTGCCAGCAGCTTAGCGGCTAGCGGGAGGGGTGAGCAGTTCTTC	CASSLAASGRGEQFF
.	TRBV5-1	.	TRBJ1-4	TGCGCCAGCAACCCCGACGGGGTTGACGAAAAACTGTTTTTT	CASNPDGVDEKLFF
.	TRBV5-1	TRBD2	TRBJ2-1	TGCGCCAGCAGCTCGGGACTAGCGGGGGGCCAGCATGAGCAGTTCTTC	CASSSGLAGGQHEQFF
.	TRBV11-3	.	TRBJ1-1	TGTGCCAGCAGCTTAGATCTGGGCTCGGTGGCTTTCTTT	CASSLDLGSVAFF
.	TRBV19	TRBD1	TRBJ1-1	TGTGCCAGTAGTATAGGGGACAGGGGGCGGAAGACTGAAGCTTTCTTT	CASSIGDRGRKTEAFF
.	TRBV18	TRBD2	TRBJ2-7	TGTGCCAGCTCACCACCGGGACTAGCCTACGAGCAGTACTTC	CASSPPGLAYEQYF
once	TRBV11-2	TRBD2	TRBJ2-3	TGTGCCAGCAGCTTAACCGGGAGGGTCACAGATACGCAGTATTTT	CASSLTGRVTDTQYF
.	TRBV6-5	.	TRBJ1-2	TGTGCCAGCAGTTACTCCGCAGGCTATGGCTACACCTTC	CASSYSAGYGYTF
.	TRBV9	TRBD1	TRBJ2-3	TGTGCCAGCAGCGAACGGACAGGGGGGACCACAGATACGCAGTATTTT	CASSERTGGTTDTQYF
once	TRBV6-5	TRBD2	TRBJ2-7	TGTGCCAGCAGTTACTCGGGACTAGTCAGCGAGCAGTACTTC	CASSYSGLVSEQYF
.	TRBV6-2/TRBV6-3	.	TRBJ2-1	TGTGCCAGCAGTTACGGCCGTCACAATGAGCAGTTCTTC	CASSYGRHNEQFF
.	TRBV6-5	TRBD1	TRBJ2-3	TGTGCCAGCAGTCCACAGGGGGCGCTGACAGATACGCAGTATTTT	CASSPQGALTDTQYF
.	TRBV6-2/TRBV6-3	TRBD2	TRBJ2-1	TGTGCCAGCAGTTGGGGACTAGCGGGCAGCAATGAGCAGTTCTTC	CASSWGLAGSNEQFF
.	TRBV5-6	.	TRBJ1-1	TGTGCCAGCAGCTTGTCCGCAGGGAACACTGAAGCTTTCTTT	CASSLSAGNTEAFF
.	TRBV3-1/TRBV3-2	TRBD1	TRBJ1-5	TGTGCCAGCAGCCAAGGACAGGGCGGCAATCAGCCCCAGCATTTT	CASSQGQGGNQPQHF
.	TRBV19	.	TRBJ2-3	TGTGCCAGTAGTGGGGGCTTGGACCGGTATTCTAGCACAGATACGCAGTATTTT	CASSGGLDRYSSTDTQYF
few	TRBV11-2	.	TRBJ2-5	TGTGCCAGCAGGAGGGCGCTTGAGGAGACCCAGTACTTC	CASRRALEETQYF